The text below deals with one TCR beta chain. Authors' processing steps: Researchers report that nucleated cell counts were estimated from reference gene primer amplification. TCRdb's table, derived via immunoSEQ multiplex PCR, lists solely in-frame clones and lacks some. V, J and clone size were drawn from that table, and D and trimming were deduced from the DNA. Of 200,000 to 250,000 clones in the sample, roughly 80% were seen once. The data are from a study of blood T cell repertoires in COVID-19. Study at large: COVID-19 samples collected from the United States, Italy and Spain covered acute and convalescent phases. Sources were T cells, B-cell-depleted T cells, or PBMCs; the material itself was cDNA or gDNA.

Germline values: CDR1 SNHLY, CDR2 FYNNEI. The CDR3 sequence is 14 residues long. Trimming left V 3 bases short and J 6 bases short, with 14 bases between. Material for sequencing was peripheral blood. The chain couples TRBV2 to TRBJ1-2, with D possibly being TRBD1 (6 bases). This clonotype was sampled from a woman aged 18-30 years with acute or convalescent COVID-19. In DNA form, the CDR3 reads TGTGCCAGCAGTGATGTGGGGGCTCTTAATGGCTACACCTTC. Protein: CASSDVGALNGYTF. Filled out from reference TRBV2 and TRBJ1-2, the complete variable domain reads EPEVTQTPSHQVTQMGQEVILRCVPISNHLYFYWYRQILGQKVEFLVSFYNNEISEKSEIFDDQFSVERPDGSNFTLKIRSTKLEDSAMYFCASSDVGALNGYTFGSGTRLTVV.